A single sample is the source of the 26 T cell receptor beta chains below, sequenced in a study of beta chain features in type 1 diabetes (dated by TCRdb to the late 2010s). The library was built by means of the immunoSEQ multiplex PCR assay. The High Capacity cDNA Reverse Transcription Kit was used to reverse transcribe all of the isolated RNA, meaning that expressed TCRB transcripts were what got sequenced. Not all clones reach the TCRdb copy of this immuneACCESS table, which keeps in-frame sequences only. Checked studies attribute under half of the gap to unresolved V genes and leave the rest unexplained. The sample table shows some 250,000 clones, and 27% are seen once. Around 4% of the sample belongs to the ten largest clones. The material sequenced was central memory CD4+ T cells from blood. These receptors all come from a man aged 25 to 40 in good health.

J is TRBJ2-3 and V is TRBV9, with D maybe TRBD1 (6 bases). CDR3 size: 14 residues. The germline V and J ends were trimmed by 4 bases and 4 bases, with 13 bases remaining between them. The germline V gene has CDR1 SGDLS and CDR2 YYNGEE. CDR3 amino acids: CASSTDPGADTQYF. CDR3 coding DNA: TGTGCCAGCAGCACGGACCCAGGGGCAGATACGCAGTATTTT. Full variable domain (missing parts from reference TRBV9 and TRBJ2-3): DSGVTQTPKHLITATGQRVTLRCSPRSGDLSVYWYQQSLDQGLQFLIQYYNGEERAKGNILERFSAQQFPDLHSELNLSSLELGDSALYFCASSTDPGADTQYFGPGTRLTVL.

In DNA, the CDR3 is TGTGCCAGCCCGAATGAGCAGTTCTTC. This translates into CASPNEQFF. The V call is TRBV7-9, the J call TRBJ2-1; D gene unclear. Per germline, CDR1 SEHNR and CDR2 FQNEAQ (reference sequence). V was pared by 8 bases and J by 7 bases, with 3 bases between. CDR3 length equals 9 residues.

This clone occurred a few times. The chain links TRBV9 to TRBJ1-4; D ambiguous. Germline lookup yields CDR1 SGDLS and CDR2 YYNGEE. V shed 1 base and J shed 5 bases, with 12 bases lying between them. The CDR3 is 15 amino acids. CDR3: CASSVNSQPNEKLFF. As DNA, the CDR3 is TGTGCCAGCAGCGTAAACAGCCAGCCGAATGAAAAACTGTTTTTT.

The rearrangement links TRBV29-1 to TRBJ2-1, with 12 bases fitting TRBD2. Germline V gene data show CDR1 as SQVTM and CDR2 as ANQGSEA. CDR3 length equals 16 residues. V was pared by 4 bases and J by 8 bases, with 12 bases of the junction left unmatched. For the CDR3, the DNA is TGCAGCGTTGCGGGGCCTACTAGCGGGGGGACGGATGAGCAGTTCTTC. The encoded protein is CSVAGPTSGGTDEQFF.

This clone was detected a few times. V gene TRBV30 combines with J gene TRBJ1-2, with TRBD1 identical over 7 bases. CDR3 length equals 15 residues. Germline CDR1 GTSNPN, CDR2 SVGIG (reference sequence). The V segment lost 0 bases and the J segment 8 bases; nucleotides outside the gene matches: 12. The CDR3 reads CAWSVSQGIPLGYTF. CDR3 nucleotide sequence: TGTGCCTGGAGTGTATCACAGGGGATCCCACTGGGCTACACCTTC.

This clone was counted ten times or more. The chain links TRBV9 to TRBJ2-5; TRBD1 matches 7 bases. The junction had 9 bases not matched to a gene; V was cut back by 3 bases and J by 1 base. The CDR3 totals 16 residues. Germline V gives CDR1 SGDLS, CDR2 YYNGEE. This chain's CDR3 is CASSEREGASQETQYF. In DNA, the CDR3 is TGTGCCAGCAGCGAGAGAGAGGGGGCCTCCCAAGAGACCCAGTACTTC.

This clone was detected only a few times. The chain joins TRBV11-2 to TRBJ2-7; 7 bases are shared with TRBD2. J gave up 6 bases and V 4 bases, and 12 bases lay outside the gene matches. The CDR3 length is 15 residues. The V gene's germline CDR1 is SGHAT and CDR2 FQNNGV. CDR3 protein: CASSSQRGPLLEQYF. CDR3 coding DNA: TGTGCCAGCAGCTCCCAGCGGGGCCCCCTACTCGAGCAGTACTTC.

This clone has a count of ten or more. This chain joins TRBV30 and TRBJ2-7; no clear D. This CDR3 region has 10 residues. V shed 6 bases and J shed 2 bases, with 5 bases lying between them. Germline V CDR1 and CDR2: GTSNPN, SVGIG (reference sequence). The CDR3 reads CACGAYEQYF. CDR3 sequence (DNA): TGTGCCTGCGGAGCCTACGAGCAGTACTTC.

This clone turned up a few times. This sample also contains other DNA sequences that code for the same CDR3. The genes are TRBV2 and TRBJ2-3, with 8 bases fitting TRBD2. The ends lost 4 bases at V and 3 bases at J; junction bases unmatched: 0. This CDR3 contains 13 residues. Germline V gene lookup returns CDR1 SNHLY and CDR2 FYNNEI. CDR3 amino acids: CASSGGGTDTQYF. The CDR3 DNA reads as TGTGCCAGCAGTGGCGGGGGGACAGATACGCAGTATTTT.

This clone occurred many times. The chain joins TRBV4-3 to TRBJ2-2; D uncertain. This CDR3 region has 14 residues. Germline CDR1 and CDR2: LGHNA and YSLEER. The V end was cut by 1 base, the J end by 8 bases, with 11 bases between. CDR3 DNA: TGCGCCAGCAGCCAAGGACCCTCTACAGGGGAGCTGTTTTTT. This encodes CASSQGPSTGELFF.

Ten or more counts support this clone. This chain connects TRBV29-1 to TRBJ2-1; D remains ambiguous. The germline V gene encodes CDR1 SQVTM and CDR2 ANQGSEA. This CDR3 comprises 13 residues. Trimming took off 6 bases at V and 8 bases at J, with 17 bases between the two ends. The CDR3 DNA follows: TGCAGCGTCGTTGAAACCCTTTTTTATGAGCAGTTCTTC. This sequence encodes CSVVETLFYEQFF.

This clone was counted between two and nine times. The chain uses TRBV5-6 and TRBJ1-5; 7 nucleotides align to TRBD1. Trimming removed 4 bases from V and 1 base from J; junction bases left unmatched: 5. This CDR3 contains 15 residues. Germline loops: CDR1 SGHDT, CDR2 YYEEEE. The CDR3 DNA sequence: TGTGCCAGCAGCCGACAGGGCGAGAGCAATCAGCCCCAGCATTTT. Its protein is CASSRQGESNQPQHF.

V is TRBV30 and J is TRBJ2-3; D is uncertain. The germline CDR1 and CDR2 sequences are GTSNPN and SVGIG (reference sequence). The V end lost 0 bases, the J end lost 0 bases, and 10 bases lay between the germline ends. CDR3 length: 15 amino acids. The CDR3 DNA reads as TGTGCCTGGAGTGTACTCTACTCTAGCACAGATACGCAGTATTTT. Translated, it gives CAWSVLYSSTDTQYF.

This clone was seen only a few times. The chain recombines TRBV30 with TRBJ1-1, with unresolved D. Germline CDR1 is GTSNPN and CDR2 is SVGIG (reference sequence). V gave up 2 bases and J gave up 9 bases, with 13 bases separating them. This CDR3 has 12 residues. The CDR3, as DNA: TGTGCCTGGAGTCCACAGCTAGACCAAGCTTTCTTT. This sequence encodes CAWSPQLDQAFF.

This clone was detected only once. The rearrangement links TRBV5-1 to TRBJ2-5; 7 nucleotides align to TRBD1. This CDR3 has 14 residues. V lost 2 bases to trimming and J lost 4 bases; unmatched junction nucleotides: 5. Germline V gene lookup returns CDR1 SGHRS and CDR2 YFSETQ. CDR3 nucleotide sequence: TGCGCCAGCAGCTTTCGAGGGGGCGGAGAGACCCAGTACTTC. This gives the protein CASSFRGGGETQYF.

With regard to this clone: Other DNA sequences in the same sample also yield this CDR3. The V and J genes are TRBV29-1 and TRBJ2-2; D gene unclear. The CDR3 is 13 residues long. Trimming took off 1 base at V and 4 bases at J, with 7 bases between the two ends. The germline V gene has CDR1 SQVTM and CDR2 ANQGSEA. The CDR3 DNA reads TGCAGCGTTGAAGGGGTAGGCACCGGGGAGCTGTTTTTT. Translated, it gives CSVEGVGTGELFF.

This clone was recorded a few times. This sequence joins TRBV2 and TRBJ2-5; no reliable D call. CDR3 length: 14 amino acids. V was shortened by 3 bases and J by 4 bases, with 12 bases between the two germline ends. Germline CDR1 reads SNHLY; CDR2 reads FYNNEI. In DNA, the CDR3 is TGTGCCAGCAGTGATTGGGCTCTTGGAGAGACCCAGTACTTC. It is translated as CASSDWALGETQYF.

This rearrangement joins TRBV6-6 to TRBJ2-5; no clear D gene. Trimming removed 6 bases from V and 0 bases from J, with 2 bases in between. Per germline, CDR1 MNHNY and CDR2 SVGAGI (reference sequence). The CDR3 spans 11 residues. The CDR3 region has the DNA TGTGCCAGCAGGCACCAAGAGACCCAGTACTTC. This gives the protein CASRHQETQYF.

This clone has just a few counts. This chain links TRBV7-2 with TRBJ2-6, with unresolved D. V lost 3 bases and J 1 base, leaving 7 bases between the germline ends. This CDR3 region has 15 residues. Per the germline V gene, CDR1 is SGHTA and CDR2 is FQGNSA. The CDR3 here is CASSFALSGANVLTF. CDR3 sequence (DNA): TGTGCCAGCAGCTTTGCCTTATCTGGGGCCAACGTCCTGACTTTC.

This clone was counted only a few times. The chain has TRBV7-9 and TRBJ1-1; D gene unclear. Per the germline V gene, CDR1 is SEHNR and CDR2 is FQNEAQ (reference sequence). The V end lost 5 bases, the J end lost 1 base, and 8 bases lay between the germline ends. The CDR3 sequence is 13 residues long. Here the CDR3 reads CASSPTQNTEAFF. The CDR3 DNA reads TGTGCCAGCAGCCCAACACAGAACACTGAAGCTTTCTTT.

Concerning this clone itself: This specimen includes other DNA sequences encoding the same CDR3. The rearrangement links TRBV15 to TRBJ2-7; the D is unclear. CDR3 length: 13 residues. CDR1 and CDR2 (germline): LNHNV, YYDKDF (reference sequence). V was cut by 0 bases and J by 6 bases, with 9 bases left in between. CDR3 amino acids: CATSRDPLGEQYF. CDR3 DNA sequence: TGTGCCACCAGCAGAGACCCCCTCGGCGAGCAGTACTTC.

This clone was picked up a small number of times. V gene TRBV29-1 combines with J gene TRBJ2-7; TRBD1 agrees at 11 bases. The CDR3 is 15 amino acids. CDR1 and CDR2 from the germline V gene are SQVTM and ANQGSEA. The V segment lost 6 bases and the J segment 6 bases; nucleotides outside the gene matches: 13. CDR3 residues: CSVPSGTGGYGEQYF. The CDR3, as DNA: TGCAGCGTCCCCTCCGGGACAGGGGGATACGGCGAGCAGTACTTC.

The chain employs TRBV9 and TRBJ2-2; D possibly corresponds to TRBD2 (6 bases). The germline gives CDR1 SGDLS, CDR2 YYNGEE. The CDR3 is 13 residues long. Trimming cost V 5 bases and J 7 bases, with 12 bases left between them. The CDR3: CASRLGTLGELFF. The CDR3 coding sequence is TGTGCCAGCAGACTCGGGACTCTCGGGGAGCTGTTTTTT.

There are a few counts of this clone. The CDR3 spells CASSSLREQFF. The CDR3 nucleotides read TGTGCCAGCAGCTCTCTCCGGGAGCAGTTCTTC. The V gene is TRBV7-2, the J gene TRBJ2-1; D gene unclear. The V end lost 4 bases, the J end lost 10 bases, and 8 bases lay between the germline ends. The CDR3 has 11 residues. CDR1 SGHTA and CDR2 FQGNSA come from the germline V gene.

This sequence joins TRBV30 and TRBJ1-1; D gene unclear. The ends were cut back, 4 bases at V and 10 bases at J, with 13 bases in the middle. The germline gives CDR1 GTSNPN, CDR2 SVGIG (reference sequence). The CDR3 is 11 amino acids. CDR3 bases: TGTGCCTGGACCGTGTATAATGTAGCTTTCTTT. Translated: CAWTVYNVAFF.

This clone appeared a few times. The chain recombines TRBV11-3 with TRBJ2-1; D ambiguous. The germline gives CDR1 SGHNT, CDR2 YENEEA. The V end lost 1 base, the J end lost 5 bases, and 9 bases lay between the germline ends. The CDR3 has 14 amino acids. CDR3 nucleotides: TGTGCCAGCAGCTTAGTTGGGGAAAACAATGAGCAGTTCTTC. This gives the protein CASSLVGENNEQFF.